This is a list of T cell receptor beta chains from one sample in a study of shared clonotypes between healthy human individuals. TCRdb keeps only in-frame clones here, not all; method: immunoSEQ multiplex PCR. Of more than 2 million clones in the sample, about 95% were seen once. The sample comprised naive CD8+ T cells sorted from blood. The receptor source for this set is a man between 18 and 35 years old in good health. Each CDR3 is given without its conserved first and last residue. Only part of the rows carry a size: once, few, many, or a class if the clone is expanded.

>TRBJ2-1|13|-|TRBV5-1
ASSLGGTSGTEQF
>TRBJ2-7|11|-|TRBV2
ASSEGLPYEQY
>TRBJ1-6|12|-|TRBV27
ASSTDRGNSPLH
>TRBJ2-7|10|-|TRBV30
AWNRGDYEQY
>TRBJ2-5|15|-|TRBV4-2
ASSRPGLANPQETQY
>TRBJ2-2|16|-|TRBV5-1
ASSPRGAGGGDTGELF
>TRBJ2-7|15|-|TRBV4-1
ASSQDPPGGAYHEQY
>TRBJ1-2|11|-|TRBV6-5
ASSPDGYYGYT
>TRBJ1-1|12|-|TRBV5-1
ASSLAGDPTEAF
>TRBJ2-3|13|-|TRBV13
ASSPRLATTDTQY
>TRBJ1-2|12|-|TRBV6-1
ASSELSGDYGYT
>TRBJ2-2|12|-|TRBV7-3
ASSEGLGAGELF
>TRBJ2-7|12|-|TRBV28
ASSPGTENYEQY
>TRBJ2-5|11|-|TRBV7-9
ASSPEHFETQY
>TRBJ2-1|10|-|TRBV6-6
ASAGLHNEQF
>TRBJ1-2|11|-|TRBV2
ASSEDNNYGYT
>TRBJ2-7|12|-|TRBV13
ASSSRDRSYEQY
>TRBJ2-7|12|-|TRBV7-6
ASSLEPGLYEQY
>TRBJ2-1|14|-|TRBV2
ASMYLAGASYNEQF
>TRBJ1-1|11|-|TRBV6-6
ASSYDGDSEAF
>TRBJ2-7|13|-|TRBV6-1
ASSETGGWSYEQY
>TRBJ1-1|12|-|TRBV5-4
ASSPTLMNTEAF
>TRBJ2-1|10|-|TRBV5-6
ASSLGDNEQF
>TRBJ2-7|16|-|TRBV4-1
ASSRLPGQARLAYEQY
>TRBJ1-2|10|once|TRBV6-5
ASTTGAYGYT
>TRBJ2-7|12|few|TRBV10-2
ASSESPRVYEQY
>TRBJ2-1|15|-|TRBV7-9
ASSLVGLAGSYNEQF
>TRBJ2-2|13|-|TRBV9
ASSVAAGYTGELF
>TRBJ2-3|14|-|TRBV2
ASSELAGGSTDTQY
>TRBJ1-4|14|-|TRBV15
ATSRVVGVTNEKLF
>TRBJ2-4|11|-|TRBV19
ASNGGPENIQY
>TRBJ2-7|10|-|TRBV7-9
ASSQDSLEQY
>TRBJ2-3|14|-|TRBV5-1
ASSLELAGYTDTQY
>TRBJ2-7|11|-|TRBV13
ASSLDRAYEQY
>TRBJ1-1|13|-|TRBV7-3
ASSPGQGISTEAF
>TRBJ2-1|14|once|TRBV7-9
ASSHWDRTPYNEQF
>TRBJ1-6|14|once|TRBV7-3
ASSLLGQGVNSPLH
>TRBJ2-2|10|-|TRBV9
ASSVVFGELF
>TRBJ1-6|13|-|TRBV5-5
ASARTVSYNSPLH
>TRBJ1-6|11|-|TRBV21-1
ASRKSYNSPLH
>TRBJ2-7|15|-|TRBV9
ASSVASGTGGFYEQY
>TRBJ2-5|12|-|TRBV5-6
ATKDRGDQETQY
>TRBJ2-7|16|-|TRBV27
ASSPMPGTSGYYYEQY
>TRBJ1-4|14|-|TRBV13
ASSSYPGQPNEKLF
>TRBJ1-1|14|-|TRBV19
ASSSAQGAAYTEAF
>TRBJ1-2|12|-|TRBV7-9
ASSSVIGRGGYT
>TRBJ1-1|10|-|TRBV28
ASRWMNTEAF
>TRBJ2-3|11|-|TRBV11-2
ASSSKTVDTQY
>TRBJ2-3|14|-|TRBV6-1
ASSERFSGEVDTQY
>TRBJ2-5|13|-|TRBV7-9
ASSPRGPTQETQY